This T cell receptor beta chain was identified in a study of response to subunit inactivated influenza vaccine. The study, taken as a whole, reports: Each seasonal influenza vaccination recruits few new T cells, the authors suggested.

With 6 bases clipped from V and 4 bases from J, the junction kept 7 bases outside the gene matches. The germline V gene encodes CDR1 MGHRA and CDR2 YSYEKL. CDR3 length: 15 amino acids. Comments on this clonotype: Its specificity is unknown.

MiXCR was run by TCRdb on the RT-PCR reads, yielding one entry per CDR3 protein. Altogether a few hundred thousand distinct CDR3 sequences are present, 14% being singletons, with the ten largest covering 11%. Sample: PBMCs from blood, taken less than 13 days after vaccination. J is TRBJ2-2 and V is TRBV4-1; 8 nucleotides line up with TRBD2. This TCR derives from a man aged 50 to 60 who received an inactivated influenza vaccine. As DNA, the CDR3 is TGCGCCAGCAGACTGCCGGGGGGGCCCACCGGGGAGCTGTTTTTT. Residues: CASRLPGGPTGELFF.